The 23 T cell receptor beta chains presented below share a single source sample, sequenced in a study of CXCR3-negative and CXCR3-positive naive CD8 T cells. Study-level findings and limits: In CXCR3-positive naive cells, the TRB CDR3s were more hydrophobic than in CXCR3-negative naive cells.

Antigens for these TCRs are unknown. The libraries of TRB cDNA were prepared using 5' RACE with UMI labels. From its re-call of the 5' RACE reads, TCRdb lists each CDR3 protein once, without DNA. The data show several thousand distinct CDR3 sequences, and the top ten clones hold less than 2%. The material sequenced was naive CXCR3+ CD8+ T cells from blood. Subset described: CD45RO-CCR7+CD27+CD95- naive CD8+ T cells expressing CXCR3 (TNR3+). These receptors were obtained from a human donor in good health. Some clones in this sample may be carry-over from other donors' samples.

This chain connects TRBV4-3 to TRBJ2-5; the TCRdb call, TRBD2, lacks DNA for checking. From germline, CDR1 is LGHNA and CDR2 YSLEER. This CDR3 region has 16 residues. CDR3 sequence: CASSLRLAGDGETQYF.

The V and J genes are TRBV11-2 and TRBJ2-7; TCRdb names TRBD2, which stays unverified in the absence of DNA. This CDR3 has 14 amino acids. Per the germline V gene, CDR1 is SGHAT and CDR2 is FQNNGV. The CDR3 spells CASSLIEGSYEQYF.

The chain has TRBV20-1 and TRBJ1-1; the TCRdb call, TRBD1, lacks DNA for checking. This CDR3 has 12 amino acids. Germline CDR1 and CDR2: DFQATT and SNEGSKA (reference sequence). CDR3 region: CSAVTGDTEAFF.

This chain uses TRBV19 with TRBJ2-1. CDR3 length equals 13 residues. Germline loops: CDR1 LNHDA, CDR2 SQIVND (reference sequence). The CDR3 spells CASSIARNNEQFF.

V and J are TRBV30 and TRBJ2-1; lacking DNA, the TRBD2 call made by TCRdb goes unchecked. Germline V gene data show CDR1 as GTSNPN and CDR2 as SVGIG (reference sequence). The CDR3 extends over 14 amino acids. The CDR3 sequence: CAWSGLAGYNEQFF.

According to its frequency, this clonotype is medium-sized. The chain uses TRBV7-6 and TRBJ2-7. CDR3 length: 14 amino acids. Germline values: CDR1 SGHVS, CDR2 FNYEAQ. CDR3 protein: CASSLGEDSYEQYF.

Its frequency marks this clonotype as medium-sized. The chain is built from TRBV7-9 and TRBJ1-1. CDR1 is SEHNR, CDR2 FQNEAQ, per germline (reference sequence). There are 12 residues in the CDR3. The CDR3 reads CASSYVNTEAFF. The full variable domain, its missing parts supplied by reference TRBV7-9 and TRBJ1-1, is DTGVSQNPRHKITKRGQNVTFRCDPISEHNRLYWYRQTLGQGPEFLTYFQNEAQLEKSRLLSDRFSAERPKGSFSTLEIQRTEQGDSAMYLCASSYVNTEAFFGQGTRLTVV.

V is TRBV10-3 and J is TRBJ1-1; TCRdb outputs TRBD1, but without DNA this stays unchecked. Germline V gives CDR1 ENHRY, CDR2 SYGVKD. CDR3 length: 16 amino acids. This CDR3 reads CSISDPQGGRGTEAFF.

The gene calls are TRBV7-6 and TRBJ2-3. Germline V lookup: CDR1 SGHVS, CDR2 FNYEAQ. The CDR3 has 16 residues. The CDR3 is CASSPALAGGTDTQYF. Variable domain in full (rest from reference TRBV7-6 and TRBJ2-3): GAGVSQSPRYKVTKRGQDVALRCDPISGHVSLYWYRQALGQGPEFLTYFNYEAQQDKSGLPNDRFSAERPEGSISTLTIQRTEQRDSAMYRCASSPALAGGTDTQYFGPGTRLTVL.

J is TRBJ2-7 and V is TRBV12-3 or TRBV12-4. CDR3 length: 16 amino acids. CDR3 residues: CASSEAHRESSYEQYF.

This CDR3 is CSVDSRNTEAFF. The rearrangement uses TRBV29-1 and TRBJ1-1. CDR1 is SQVTM and CDR2 is ANQGSEA in the germline V gene. This CDR3 spans 12 amino acids.

This clonotype ranks as medium-sized (0.01 to 0.1%) in terms of frequency. V is TRBV20-1 and J is TRBJ2-7; checking the TCRdb D call of TRBD2 is not possible without DNA. The germline gives CDR1 DFQATT, CDR2 SNEGSKA (reference sequence). The CDR3 sequence is 14 residues long. Here the CDR3 reads CSASERGRSYEQYF.

By frequency, this clonotype registers medium-sized. The chain joins TRBV29-1 to TRBJ2-7; TCRdb's D call, TRBD1, is unchecked because there is no DNA. Germline V gene data show CDR1 as SQVTM and CDR2 as ANQGSEA. The CDR3 sequence is 14 residues long. CDR3 residues: CSVEGDRLGGEQYF.

The J gene is TRBJ1-3, the V gene TRBV6-6. The germline V gene encodes CDR1 MNHNY and CDR2 SVGAGI (reference sequence). The CDR3 contains 14 residues. The chain's CDR3 is CASSGVGYGNTIYF.

This chain links TRBV29-1 with TRBJ2-5; TCRdb outputs TRBD1, but without DNA this stays unchecked. Germline CDR1 and CDR2: SQVTM and ANQGSEA. The CDR3 has 15 amino acids. Here the CDR3 reads CSVAGRGAKQETQYF.

Its frequency marks this clonotype as medium-sized. The rearrangement joins TRBV7-2 to TRBJ1-2. CDR1 and CDR2 from the germline V gene are SGHTA and FQGNSA. The CDR3 extends over 13 amino acids. CDR3 region: CASSLSTNYGYTF.

The chain links TRBV19 to TRBJ1-1. Germline values: CDR1 LNHDA, CDR2 SQIVND (reference sequence). This CDR3 comprises 14 residues. The CDR3 sequence: CASSLTDHLTEAFF.

This clonotype registers medium-sized by frequency. The chain uses TRBV5-1 and TRBJ2-1; TCRdb's D call of TRBD1 is untestable without DNA. The CDR3 length is 14 residues. CDR1 and CDR2 (germline): SGHRS, YFSETQ. The CDR3 sequence: CASSLATGANEQFF.

This clonotype ranks as medium-sized in terms of frequency. The chain combines TRBV19 with TRBJ2-1. Germline V CDR1 and CDR2: LNHDA, SQIVND (reference sequence). This CDR3 is 13 amino acids long. The CDR3 sequence is CASSMDYPNEQFF.

According to its frequency, this clonotype is medium-sized. This chain joins TRBV29-1 and TRBJ1-2; the D call of TRBD1 rests on TCRdb alone, since no DNA is present to check it. Germline values: CDR1 SQVTM, CDR2 ANQGSEA. This CDR3 region has 13 residues. CDR3 amino acids: CSARDTGAYGYTF.

The chain recombines TRBV4-2 with TRBJ2-5. The CDR3 runs to 15 residues. CDR1 is LGHNA and CDR2 is YNFKEQ in the germline V gene. The chain's CDR3 is CASQDRVTVWQTQYF.

The chain links TRBV7-2 to TRBJ2-3; as DNA is missing, the TRBD2 call by TCRdb cannot be tested. Germline CDR1 SGHTA, CDR2 FQGNSA. The CDR3 covers 16 residues. The chain's CDR3 is CASSLVLAGGRDTQYF.

The chain recombines TRBV29-1 with TRBJ2-5; TCRdb designates TRBD2, a call that cannot be tested without DNA. Germline-derived CDR1 and CDR2 are SQVTM and ANQGSEA. The CDR3 runs 14 residues. CDR3 amino acids: CSASSGRGQETQYF.